This T cell receptor beta chain was identified in a study of blood T cells in healthy people across ages. Overall study results and limits: Unsorted PBMCs blocked a conclusive comparison of naive and antigen-experienced cells.

A sample-barcoded 5' primer and a J-beta primer mix were used in a second PCR of about 6 to 12 cycles. From the 5' RACE reads, TCRdb called clonotypes with MiXCR, one entry per CDR3 protein. The sample has around 1.5 million distinct CDR3 sequences, around 36% seen once. As for this clonotype: The antigen is not known.

V lost 3 bases and J lost 5; bases outside the gene matches: 3. The CDR3 loop spans 14 amino acids. Germline CDR1 reads MDHEN; CDR2 reads SYDVKM. This chain uses TRBV28 with TRBJ2-3; 9 bases map to TRBD2. Sequenced: blood. This TCR was sampled from a woman aged 25 to 45 in good health. In nucleotides, the CDR3 is TGTGCCAGCAGTTTTCAGCGGGAGGTAGATACGCAGTATTTT. This sequence encodes CASSFQREVDTQYF.